This T cell receptor beta chain was found in a study of shared clonotypes between healthy human individuals. Regarding the study as a whole: Sampling covered nothing but blood. Tissue TCR repertoires likely differ from those found in blood. Shared clonotypes across all four donors exceeded non-shared ones in generation probability.

Positively selected for CCR7, the CD45RO-negative cells used as naive CD8 cells excluded terminally differentiated effector memory CD45RA+ cells. On this clone itself: Its matching antigen is unknown.

Original methodology: Without quality scores, immunoSEQ junctional reads could not be filtered like full-length reads. The table came from immunoSEQ multiplex PCR; TCRdb's copy has only in-frame clones and leaves some out. V, J and clone size are those of that table, while D and trimming were read from the DNA. The sample yields 1.5 million to 2.5 million clones, about 95% seen once. The sequencing input was naive CD8+ T cells sorted from blood. The sequence came from a man younger than 35 in good health.

CDR3 coding DNA: TGTGCCAGCAGCGTAGCTGGGGGGGGGAGGAATTCACCCCTCCACTTT. This codes for CASSVAGGGRNSPLHF. This chain uses TRBV9 with TRBJ1-6; D may be TRBD1 (5 bases). Trimming removed 0 bases at V and 7 bases at J, with 14 bases between. This CDR3 has 16 amino acids. CDR1 and CDR2 from the germline V gene are SGDLS and YYNGEE.